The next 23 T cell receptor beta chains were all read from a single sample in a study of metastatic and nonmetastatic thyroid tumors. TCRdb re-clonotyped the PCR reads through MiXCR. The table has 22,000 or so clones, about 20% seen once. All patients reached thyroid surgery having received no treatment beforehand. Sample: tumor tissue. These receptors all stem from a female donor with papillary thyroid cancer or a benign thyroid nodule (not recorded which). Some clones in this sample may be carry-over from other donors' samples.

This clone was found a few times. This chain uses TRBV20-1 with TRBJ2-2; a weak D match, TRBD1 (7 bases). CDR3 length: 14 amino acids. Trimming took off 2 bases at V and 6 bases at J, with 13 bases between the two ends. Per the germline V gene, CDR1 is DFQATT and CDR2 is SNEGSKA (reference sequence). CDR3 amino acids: CSARLFRGAGELFF. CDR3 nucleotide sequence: TGCAGTGCTAGACTGTTCAGGGGGGCCGGGGAGCTGTTTTTT.

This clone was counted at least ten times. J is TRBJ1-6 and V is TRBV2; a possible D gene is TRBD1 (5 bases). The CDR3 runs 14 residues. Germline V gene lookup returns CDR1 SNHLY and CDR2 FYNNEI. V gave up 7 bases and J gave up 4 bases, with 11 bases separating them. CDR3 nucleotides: TGTGCCAGCACTCCCTCAGGGTATAATTCACCCCTCCACTTT. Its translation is CASTPSGYNSPLHF.

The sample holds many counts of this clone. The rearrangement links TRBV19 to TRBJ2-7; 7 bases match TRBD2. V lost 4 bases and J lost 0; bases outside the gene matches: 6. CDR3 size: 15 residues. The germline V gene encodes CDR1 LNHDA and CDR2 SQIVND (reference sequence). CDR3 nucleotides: TGTGCCAGTAGTAAAGATAGCGGGCTCTCCTACGAGCAGTACTTC. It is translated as CASSKDSGLSYEQYF.

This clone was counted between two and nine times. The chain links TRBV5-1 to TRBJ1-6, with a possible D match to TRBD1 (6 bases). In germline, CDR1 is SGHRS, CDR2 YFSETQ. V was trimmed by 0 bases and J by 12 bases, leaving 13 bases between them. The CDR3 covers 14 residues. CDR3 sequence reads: CASSLALRGEPLHF. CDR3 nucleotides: TGCGCCAGCAGCTTGGCCCTCAGGGGTGAACCCCTCCACTTT.

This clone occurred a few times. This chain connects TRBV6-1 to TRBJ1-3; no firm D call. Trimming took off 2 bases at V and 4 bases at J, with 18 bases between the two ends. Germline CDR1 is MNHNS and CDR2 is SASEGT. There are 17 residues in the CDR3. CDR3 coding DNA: TGTGCCAGCAGTGAAAGGGCGGGCTGGGGTAAAGGAAACACCATATATTTT. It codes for CASSERAGWGKGNTIYF.

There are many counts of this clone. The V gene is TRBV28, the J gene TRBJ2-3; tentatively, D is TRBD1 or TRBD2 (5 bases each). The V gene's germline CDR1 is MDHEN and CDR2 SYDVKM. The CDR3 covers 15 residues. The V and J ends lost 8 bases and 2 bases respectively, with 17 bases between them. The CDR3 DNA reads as TGTGCCAGCCTGGGGCGGACTCTTCCCACAGATACGCAGTATTTT. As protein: CASLGRTLPTDTQYF.

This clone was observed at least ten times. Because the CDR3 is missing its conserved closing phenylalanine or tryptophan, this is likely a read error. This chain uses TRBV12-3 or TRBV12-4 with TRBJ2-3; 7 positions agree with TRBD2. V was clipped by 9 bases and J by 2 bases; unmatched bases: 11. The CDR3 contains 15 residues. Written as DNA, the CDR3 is TGTGCCAGTACGCCCGGCGGGGGAAACACAGATACGCAGTATCTT. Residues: CASTPGGGNTDTQYL.

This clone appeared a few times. The CDR3 region has the DNA TGTGCCAGTACCGTAGGCCAACCAGGGCGAGCTTTCTTT. It specifies CASTVGQPGRAFF. The chain links TRBV19 to TRBJ1-1; possibly TRBD1 for D (5 bases). The length of the CDR3 is 13 residues. The germline V and J ends were trimmed by 7 bases and 10 bases, with 19 bases remaining between them. The germline CDR1 and CDR2 sequences are LNHDA and SQIVND (reference sequence).

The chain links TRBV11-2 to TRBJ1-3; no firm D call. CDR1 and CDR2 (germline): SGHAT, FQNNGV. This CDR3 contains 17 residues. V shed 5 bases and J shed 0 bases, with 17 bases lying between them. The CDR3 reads CASSGRTVAFSGNTIYF. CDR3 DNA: TGTGCCAGCAGCGGAAGAACAGTCGCATTCTCTGGAAACACCATATATTTT.

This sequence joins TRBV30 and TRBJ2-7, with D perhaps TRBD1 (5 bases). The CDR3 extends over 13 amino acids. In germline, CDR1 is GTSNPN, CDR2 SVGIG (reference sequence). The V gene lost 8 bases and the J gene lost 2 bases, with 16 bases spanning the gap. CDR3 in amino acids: CAVGAILPYEQYF. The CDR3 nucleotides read TGTGCCGTAGGGGCTATTTTACCCTACGAGCAGTACTTC. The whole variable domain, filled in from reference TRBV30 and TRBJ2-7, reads SQTIHQWPATLVQPVGSPLSLECTVEGTSNPNLYWYRQAAGRGLQLLFYSVGIGQISSEVPQNLSASRPQDRQFILSSKKLLLSDSGFYLCAVGAILPYEQYFGPGTRLTVT.

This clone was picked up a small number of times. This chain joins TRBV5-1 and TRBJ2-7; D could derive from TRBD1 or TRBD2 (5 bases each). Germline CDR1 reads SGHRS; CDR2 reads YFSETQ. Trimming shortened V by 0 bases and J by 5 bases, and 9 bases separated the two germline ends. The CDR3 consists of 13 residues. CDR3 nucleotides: TGCGCCAGCAGCTTGGAAGGGGACCACGAGCAGTACTTC. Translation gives CASSLEGDHEQYF.

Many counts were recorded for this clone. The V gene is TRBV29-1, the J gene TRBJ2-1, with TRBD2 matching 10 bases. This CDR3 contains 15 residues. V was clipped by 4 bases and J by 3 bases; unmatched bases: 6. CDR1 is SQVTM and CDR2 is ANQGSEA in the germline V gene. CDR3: CSVGLAGVSYNEQFF. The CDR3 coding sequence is TGCAGCGTTGGGCTAGCGGGAGTTAGCTACAATGAGCAGTTCTTC.

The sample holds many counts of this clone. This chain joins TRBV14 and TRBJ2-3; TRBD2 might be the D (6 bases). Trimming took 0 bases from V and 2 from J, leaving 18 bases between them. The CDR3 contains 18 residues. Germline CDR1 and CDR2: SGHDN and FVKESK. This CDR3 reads CASSQDLGGRRATDTQYF. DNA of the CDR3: TGTGCCAGCAGCCAAGATCTGGGGGGACGGAGAGCCACAGATACGCAGTATTTT. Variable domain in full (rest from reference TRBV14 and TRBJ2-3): EAGVTQFPSHSVIEKGQTVTLRCDPISGHDNLYWYRRVMGKEIKFLLHFVKESKQDESGMPNNRFLAERTGGTYSTLKVQPAELEDSGVYFCASSQDLGGRRATDTQYFGPGTRLTVL.

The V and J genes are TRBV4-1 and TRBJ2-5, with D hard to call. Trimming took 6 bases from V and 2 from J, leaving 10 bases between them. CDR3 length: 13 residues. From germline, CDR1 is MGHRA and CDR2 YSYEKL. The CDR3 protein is CASRGPPQETQYF. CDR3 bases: TGCGCCAGCAGGGGTCCGCCTCAAGAGACCCAGTACTTC.

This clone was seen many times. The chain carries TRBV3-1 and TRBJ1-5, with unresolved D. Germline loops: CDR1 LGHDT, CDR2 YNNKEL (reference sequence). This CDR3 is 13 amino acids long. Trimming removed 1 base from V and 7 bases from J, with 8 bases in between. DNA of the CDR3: TGTGCCAGCAGCCAAGGGCCTAGACAGCCCCAGCATTTT. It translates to CASSQGPRQPQHF.

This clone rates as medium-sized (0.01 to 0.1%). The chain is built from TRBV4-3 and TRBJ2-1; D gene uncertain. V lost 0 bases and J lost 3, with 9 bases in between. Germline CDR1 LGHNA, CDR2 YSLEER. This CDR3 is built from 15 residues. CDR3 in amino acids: CASSQDRRLYNEQFF. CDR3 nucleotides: TGCGCCAGCAGCCAAGATCGACGGCTCTACAATGAGCAGTTCTTC.

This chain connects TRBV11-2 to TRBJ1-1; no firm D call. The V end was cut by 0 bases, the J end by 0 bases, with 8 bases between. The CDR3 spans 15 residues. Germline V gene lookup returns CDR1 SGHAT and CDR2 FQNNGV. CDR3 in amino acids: CASSLDARVNTEAFF. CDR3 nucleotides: TGTGCCAGCAGCTTAGATGCACGGGTGAACACTGAAGCTTTCTTT. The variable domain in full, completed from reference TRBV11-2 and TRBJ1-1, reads EAGVAQSPRYKIIEKRQSVAFWCNPISGHATLYWYQQILGQGPKLLIQFQNNGVVDDSQLPKDRFSAERLKGVDSTLKIQPAKLEDSAVYLCASSLDARVNTEAFFGQGTRLTVV.

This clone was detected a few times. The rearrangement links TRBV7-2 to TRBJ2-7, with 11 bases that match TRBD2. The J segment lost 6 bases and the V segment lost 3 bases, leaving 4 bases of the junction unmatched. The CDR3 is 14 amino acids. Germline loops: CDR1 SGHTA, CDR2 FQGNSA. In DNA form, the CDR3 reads TGTGCCAGCAGCTTTAGCGGGAGGGAGTTCGAGCAGTACTTC. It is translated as CASSFSGREFEQYF.

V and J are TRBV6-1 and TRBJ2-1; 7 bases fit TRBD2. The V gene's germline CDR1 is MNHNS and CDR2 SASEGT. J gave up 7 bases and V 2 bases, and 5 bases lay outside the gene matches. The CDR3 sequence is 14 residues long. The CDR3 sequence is CASSESGLVNEQFF. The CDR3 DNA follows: TGTGCCAGCAGTGAATCCGGACTAGTTAATGAGCAGTTCTTC.

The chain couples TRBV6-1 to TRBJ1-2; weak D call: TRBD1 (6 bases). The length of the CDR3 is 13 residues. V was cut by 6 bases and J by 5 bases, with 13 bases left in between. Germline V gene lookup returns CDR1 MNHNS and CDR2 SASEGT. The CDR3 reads CASSPTGEYGYTF. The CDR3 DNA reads TGTGCCAGCAGCCCGACAGGCGAATATGGCTACACCTTC.

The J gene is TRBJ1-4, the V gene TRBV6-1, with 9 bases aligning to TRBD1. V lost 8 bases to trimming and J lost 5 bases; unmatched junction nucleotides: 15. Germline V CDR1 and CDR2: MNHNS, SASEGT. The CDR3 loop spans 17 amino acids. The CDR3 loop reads CASGDRVFKIRNEKLFF. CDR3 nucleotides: TGTGCCAGCGGGGACAGGGTCTTTAAAATCCGGAATGAAAAACTGTTTTTT.

Here the CDR3 DNA reads TGCAGTGCCGGGAATAGGAGGCCCGGGACGCAGTATTTT. Its translation: CSAGNRRPGTQYF. The rearrangement links TRBV20-1 to TRBJ2-3; maybe TRBD2 (5 bases). Trimming stripped 6 bases from V and 9 bases from J, with 19 bases between. From germline, CDR1 is DFQATT and CDR2 SNEGSKA (reference sequence). The CDR3 is 13 residues long.

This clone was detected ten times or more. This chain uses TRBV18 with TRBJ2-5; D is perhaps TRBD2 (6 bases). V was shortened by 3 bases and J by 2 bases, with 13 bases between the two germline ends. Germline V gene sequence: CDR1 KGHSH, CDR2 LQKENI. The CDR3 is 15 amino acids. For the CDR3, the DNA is TGTGCCAGCTCACCTGGCGGGATAGCTCAAGAGACCCAGTACTTC. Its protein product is CASSPGGIAQETQYF.